This T cell receptor (beta chain) stems from a study of beta chain features in type 1 diabetes (dated by TCRdb to 2016 to 2019). With regard to the full study: No differences in mean age, gender distribution, total cell number or subset yield were found between patients and healthy donors. Whereas all 28 donors provided naive and central memory subsets, regulatory and stem cell-like memory subsets were isolated from just 8 patients and roughly 8 healthy donors. A total of 85 million to 110 million sorted cells were examined across all samples, and RNA yield correlated strongly with the number of cells per subset. In the study, recently diagnosed type 1 diabetes patients and matched healthy donors were compared on the TCRB repertoires of their sorted circulating CD4+ T cell subsets.

The CDR3 has 15 amino acids, counting the end cysteine and phenylalanine. CDR3 DNA is the only sequence kept; it has 45 bases, read in frame from the first base. Taken from the germline V gene, the CDR1 and CDR2 loops are SGHRS and YFSETQ. The germline V end is reduced by 3 bases and the J end by 5 bases; junction bases left unmatched: 10. This clone has just a few counts. Its antigen is currently not known. Base quality data are lacking; no much larger clone is found one base away. All of the isolated RNA was reverse transcribed with the High Capacity cDNA Reverse Transcription Kit, so expressed TCRB transcripts were sequenced. Deep immunoSEQ sequencing was applied to naive, central memory and regulatory T cell samples, giving an average of around 3.4 million total reads per sample. Sorted cells were lysed in RLT buffer and RNA was extracted with DNase-treated RNeasy Micro or Mini kits, depending on cell number. To prevent cross-contamination, each cell subset was processed individually, whereas patient and healthy donor samples were processed jointly. The immunoSEQ multiplex PCR was used to amplify TCRB sequences from cDNA, yielding 87-bp fragments that span the CDR3 region. Amplicons were sequenced on the Illumina HiSeq platform. Under the source paper's analysis protocol: Synthetic template baselines were used to correct PCR bias computationally, reads within Hamming distance 2 were collapsed, and singletons that could not be merged were discarded. Reads were aligned against IMGT to assign V, D and J genes, CDR3 length and insertions or deletions at six rearrangement sites. Within each subset, clonotype counts were normalized to sorted cell number, and only after that were true diversity and Gini coefficients computed with the tcR R package. Repertoire sharing was quantified using the overlap coefficient calculated on TCRB nucleotide sequences. Out-of-frame TCRB sequences from naive cells were analyzed to stand in for the pre-selection repertoire. TCRdb took over this immuneACCESS table, retaining in-frame rearrangements with V and J assigned. Such tables are incomplete; in checked studies, under half of the missing clones stem from an unresolved V gene, and the remainder is unexplained. V, J and clone size derive from that table, while D and trimming were established from the DNA sequence. Recorded for this sample are hundreds of thousands of clones; around 15% of them occurred a single time. Approximately 0.087% of the sample is in the top ten clones.

Each donor gave one peripheral blood draw, averaging approximately 110 mL, which was collected into heparinised tubes. A BD FACSAria II and a panel including CD45RO, CCR7, CD25, CD127, CD95 and CD27 were used to sort naive, central memory, regulatory and stem cell-like memory CD4+ T cells. All sorted populations exceeded 95% purity. Right away, PBMCs were isolated by Lymphoprep density gradient centrifugation and were stained directly, with no culture step. To minimize batch effects, samples were stained and sorted in pairs, one healthy donor with one patient per experiment. General findings and caveats noted by the study authors: Shorter templates might be favored by PCR, yet because patient and control samples were amplified and corrected together, any such skew would affect both groups equally. Because small numbers of individuals were included in the HLA sub-analyses, any influence of HLA type on TCRB rearrangement was left unresolved. Patients with type 1 diabetes made fewer insertions and deleted more nucleotides at VDJ recombination sites, implying thymic rearrangement abnormalities. The naive, central memory and regulatory TCRB repertoires appeared to resemble one another more closely among patients than among healthy donors. Sequencing cDNA rather than genomic DNA could over-represent highly expressing activated cells, although activation and CD3 levels did not differ between groups. Type 1 diabetes patients showed a moderate but significant shortening of TCRB CDR3 length in all four CD4+ subsets.

The sequence came from a man aged 18-30 years in good health. Sequenced: naive CD4+ T cells from blood. Read against the paper, the sample's cell subset or site label means: true naive CD4+ T cells. Here the chain combines TRBV5-1 and TRBJ2-7; a stretch of 8 junction bases matches TRBD1. The CDR3: CASSSAPGTGNEQYF. Here is the DNA: TGCGCCAGCAGCTCGGCCCCAGGGACAGGCAACGAGCAGTACTTC.